The clone carrying this TCR beta chain was counted ten times or more. These data come from a study of human T cells and chemical hapten exposure. Library construction involved attaching unique molecular identifiers to individual cDNA molecules, which allowed quantitative, reproducible TCR counting. MiXCR was run by TCRdb on the RACE reads, yielding one entry per CDR3 protein. Altogether some 38,000 distinct CDR3 sequences are present, around 6.4% being singletons, with the ten largest covering roughly a tenth. Germline lookup yields CDR1 SNHLY and CDR2 FYNNEI. J was trimmed by 5 bases and V by 3 bases; bases with no gene match: 9. The CDR3 has 15 amino acids. Time point given: patch test 1, 2 weeks after DPC sensitization. This sample's treatment: therapeutic diphenylcyclopropenone sensitization with weekly scalp DPC. Unfractionated whole blood yielded total RNA. The study enrolled 18 to 70-year-old alopecia patients suitable for DPC.

This specimen consisted of whole blood, obtained in connection with sensitization to the hapten diphenylcyclopropenone (DPC). The V gene is TRBV2, the J gene TRBJ1-1; 7 bases are shared with TRBD1. The TCR sequence derives from a woman between 25 and 40 years old with alopecia areata. Some clones in this sample may be carry-over from other donors' samples. The CDR3 is CASSDRTGRLTEAFF. CDR3 in DNA: TGTGCCAGCAGTGATCGGACAGGTCGTCTGACTGAAGCTTTCTTT.